This entry lists 28 T cell receptor beta chains sequenced from one sample in a study of blood T cell repertoires in COVID-19. Method: immunoSEQ multiplex PCR; TCRdb's copy keeps in-frame clones and lacks some. The data hold approximately 280,000 clones, with roughly 84% observed a single time. The source material was peripheral blood. The receptors were sampled from a human donor with COVID-19, enrolled during active disease. The donor label of this sample is uncertain.

This chain uses TRBV6-2 or TRBV6-3 with TRBJ1-5; TRBD1 agrees at 7 bases. V lost 2 bases, J lost 10 bases, and 8 bases stayed unmatched. Germline CDR1 is MNHEY and CDR2 is SVGEGT. The CDR3 loop spans 14 amino acids. The CDR3 protein is CASSYPGTALPQHF. CDR3 in DNA: TGTGCCAGCAGTTACCCCGGGACAGCGTTACCCCAGCATTTT.

The chain combines TRBV5-4 with TRBJ1-1, with D maybe TRBD1 (6 bases). The length of the CDR3 is 16 residues. V shed 4 bases and J shed 0 bases, with 16 bases lying between them. Germline V gene data show CDR1 as SGHNT and CDR2 as YYREEE (reference sequence). CDR3 coding DNA: TGTGCCAGCAGCCAGGGGTCGGGGACCGTGAACACTGAAGCTTTCTTT. Translated: CASSQGSGTVNTEAFF.

The chain uses TRBV11-3 and TRBJ2-3, with D tentatively TRBD2 (6 bases). Trimming shortened V by 6 bases and J by 3 bases, and 25 bases separated the two germline ends. The CDR3 sequence is 18 residues long. The germline gives CDR1 SGHNT, CDR2 YENEEA. In DNA form, the CDR3 reads TGTGCCAGCAGTTCTAGGAGGGGTATAACAGGTTGGACAGATACGCAGTATTTT. Its translation is CASSSRRGITGWTDTQYF.

This chain links TRBV27 with TRBJ2-1; a weak D match, TRBD2 (5 bases). Trimming took off 4 bases at V and 0 bases at J, with 10 bases between the two ends. Germline V gene data show CDR1 as MNHEY and CDR2 as SMNVEV (reference sequence). The CDR3 is 15 amino acids. The CDR3 DNA is TGTGCCAGCAGTTCGGGGTCTATCTCCTACAATGAGCAGTTCTTC. Residues: CASSSGSISYNEQFF.

The gene calls are TRBV19 and TRBJ2-7; 7 bases agree with TRBD1. V lost 4 bases, J lost 6 bases, and 6 bases stayed unmatched. Germline V gene lookup returns CDR1 LNHDA and CDR2 SQIVND (reference sequence). CDR3 size: 13 residues. This chain's CDR3 is CASSNRQGGEQYF. The CDR3 DNA follows: TGTGCCAGTAGTAATCGACAGGGCGGCGAGCAGTACTTC.

V gene TRBV18 combines with J gene TRBJ1-1; 9 nucleotides match TRBD1. The CDR3 extends over 14 amino acids. Germline V CDR1 and CDR2: KGHSH, LQKENI. The V segment lost 6 bases and the J segment 4 bases; nucleotides outside the gene matches: 6. The CDR3 DNA is TGTGCCAGCTCCTTACAGGGGGCGGGCACTGAAGCTTTCTTT. Protein sequence: CASSLQGAGTEAFF.

CDR3 nucleotides: TGTGCCAGCAGTTTGTTCGCGGGAGGGTCCCTCTACGAGCAGTACTTC. This translates into CASSLFAGGSLYEQYF. The rearrangement links TRBV27 to TRBJ2-7; 9 nucleotides line up with TRBD2. V shed 3 bases and J 3 bases; nucleotides not matched to a gene: 9. This CDR3 has 16 residues. In germline, CDR1 is MNHEY, CDR2 SMNVEV (reference sequence).

This clone was observed many times. The V and J genes are TRBV21-1 and TRBJ2-3; the DNA was not used to check the table's D call, TRBD1. TRBV21-1 is recorded as a pseudogene. This CDR3 comprises 17 residues. As DNA, the CDR3 is TGTGCCAGCAGCAAAGGGGGACAGGGGGGATGCACAGATACGCAGTATTTT. Translated: CASSKGGQGGCTDTQYF.

V gene TRBV7-6 combines with J gene TRBJ2-7; 11 bases fit TRBD1. The length of the CDR3 is 15 residues. Trimming cost V 5 bases and J 6 bases; bases outside gene matches: 9. CDR1 and CDR2 from the germline V gene are SGHVS and FNYEAQ. This chain's CDR3 is CASSPRTGGRGEQYF. CDR3 nucleotides: TGTGCCAGCAGCCCTCGGACAGGGGGCCGAGGCGAGCAGTACTTC.

V is TRBV6-6 and J is TRBJ2-7; D not certain. Germline CDR1 MNHNY, CDR2 SVGAGI (reference sequence). Trimming took 5 bases from V and 3 from J, leaving 11 bases between them. The CDR3 is 13 amino acids. The CDR3 spells CASSPSPRYEQYF. The CDR3 nucleotides are TGTGCCAGCAGTCCTTCCCCTCGCTACGAGCAGTACTTC.

Here the CDR3 reads CASSEQGMNTEAFF. The CDR3, as DNA: TGTGCCAGCAGCGAACAGGGTATGAACACTGAAGCTTTCTTT. The J gene is TRBJ1-1, the V gene TRBV9, with D possibly TRBD1 on 6 matching bases. Trimming took off 3 bases at V and 0 bases at J, with 9 bases between the two ends. The CDR3 has 14 amino acids. Germline lookup yields CDR1 SGDLS and CDR2 YYNGEE.

V is TRBV6-4 and J is TRBJ2-2; 7 bases are a match to TRBD2. Losses at the gene ends were 1 base for V and 0 bases for J; bases not matched to a gene: 2. Germline loops: CDR1 MRHNA, CDR2 SNTAGT. The CDR3 runs to 16 residues. CDR3 nucleotides: TGTGCCAGCAGTGACTTTAGCGGGCCGAACACCGGGGAGCTGTTTTTT. This codes for CASSDFSGPNTGELFF.

The chain links TRBV28 to TRBJ2-7, with TRBD2 matching over 11 bases. The J segment lost 4 bases and the V segment lost 8 bases, leaving 7 bases of the junction unmatched. The germline CDR1 and CDR2 sequences are MDHEN and SYDVKM. The CDR3 runs 14 residues. CDR3 coding DNA: TGTGCCAGCGGCCTTAGCGGGAGGGCGTACGAGCAGTACTTC. Protein: CASGLSGRAYEQYF.

This chain links TRBV18 with TRBJ1-1; 9 bases are a match to TRBD1. The germline V gene encodes CDR1 KGHSH and CDR2 LQKENI. The CDR3 spans 18 residues. The V gene end was trimmed by 3 bases and the J gene end by 0 bases; junction bases not matched to a gene: 11. The CDR3: CASSPRGGQGIMNTEAFF. In DNA, the CDR3 is TGTGCCAGCTCACCGAGAGGGGGACAGGGTATCATGAACACTGAAGCTTTCTTT.

The V gene is TRBV28, the J gene TRBJ2-7; maybe TRBD2 (5 bases). The ends were cut back, 2 bases at V and 7 bases at J, with 12 bases in the middle. Germline V gene lookup returns CDR1 MDHEN and CDR2 SYDVKM. The CDR3 is 13 residues long. The CDR3, as DNA: TGTGCCAGCAGTTTAAGCGGATCTAGTGAGCAGTACTTC. Amino acids: CASSLSGSSEQYF.

The chain employs TRBV6-5 and TRBJ2-7; 7 nucleotides line up with TRBD2. This CDR3 is built from 16 residues. Trimming removed 0 bases from V and 0 bases from J; junction bases left unmatched: 5. From germline, CDR1 is MNHEY and CDR2 SVGAGI. Here the CDR3 DNA reads TGTGCCAGCAGTTACTCGGCGCGGGAGAGCTCCTACGAGCAGTACTTC. Translation gives CASSYSARESSYEQYF.

The chain couples TRBV9 to TRBJ2-2; TRBD1 might be the D (6 bases). The CDR3 is made up of 15 amino acids. Germline CDR1 reads SGDLS; CDR2 reads YYNGEE. The ends were cut back, 4 bases at V and 1 base at J, with 11 bases in the middle. The CDR3 coding sequence is TGTGCCAGCAGCTCCGTGGGACAGAACACCGGGGAGCTGTTTTTT. Residues: CASSSVGQNTGELFF.

The V call is TRBV19, the J call TRBJ2-2; 8 bases align to TRBD2. Germline CDR1 is LNHDA and CDR2 is SQIVND (reference sequence). The length of the CDR3 is 14 residues. J lost 6 bases, V lost 6 bases, and 6 bases had no gene match. This CDR3 reads CASSGAGAAGELFF. CDR3 bases: TGTGCCAGTAGCGGAGCGGGAGCGGCCGGGGAGCTGTTTTTT.

The rearrangement joins TRBV19 to TRBJ2-2, with D perhaps matching TRBD2 (6 bases). The CDR3 length is 14 residues. Per germline, CDR1 LNHDA and CDR2 SQIVND (reference sequence). V was cut by 7 bases and J by 6 bases, with 15 bases left in between. CDR3 sequence reads: CASMWGVGAGELFF. The DNA of the CDR3 is TGTGCCAGTATGTGGGGGGTGGGAGCCGGGGAGCTGTTTTTT. Complete variable domain (other parts from reference TRBV19 and TRBJ2-2): DGGITQSPKYLFRKEGQNVTLSCEQNLNHDAMYWYRQDPGQGLRLIYYSQIVNDFQKGDIAEGYSVSREKKESFPLTVTSAQKNPTAFYLCASMWGVGAGELFFGEGSRLTVL.

This chain links TRBV28 with TRBJ2-1, with 7 bases aligning to TRBD2. The ends lost 7 bases at V and 5 bases at J; junction bases unmatched: 11. The V gene's germline CDR1 is MDHEN and CDR2 SYDVKM. The CDR3 is 15 residues long. The CDR3 reads CASTIGGSIDNEQFF. The CDR3, as DNA: TGTGCCAGCACGATCGGGGGGTCTATCGACAATGAGCAGTTCTTC.

This clone was counted at least ten times. The chain is built from TRBV5-1 and TRBJ2-7, with D unresolved. The CDR3 has 11 amino acids. The germline V gene encodes CDR1 SGHRS and CDR2 YFSETQ. V was pared by 0 bases and J by 5 bases, with 3 bases between. In nucleotides, the CDR3 is TGCGCCAGCAGCTTGGCGGACGAGCAGTACTTC. Translation: CASSLADEQYF.

The chain joins TRBV18 to TRBJ2-3, with no clear D. Germline-derived CDR1 and CDR2 are KGHSH and LQKENI. V gave up 0 bases and J gave up 4 bases, with 11 bases separating them. This CDR3 is 15 amino acids long. CDR3 coding DNA: TGTGCCAGCTCACCACCATTAGATCCGCCAGATACGCAGTATTTT. Translated, it gives CASSPPLDPPDTQYF.

The chain joins TRBV7-9 to TRBJ2-2; a weak D match, TRBD2 (6 bases). Trimming pared 5 bases from V and 3 bases from J, leaving 10 bases between. CDR3 length equals 14 residues. Germline CDR1 reads SEHNR; CDR2 reads FQNEAQ (reference sequence). This CDR3 reads CASSKQRDTGELFF. As DNA, the CDR3 is TGTGCCAGCAGCAAGCAGCGGGACACCGGGGAGCTGTTTTTT. Together with reference TRBV7-9 and TRBJ2-2, the CDR3 gives the full variable domain: DTGVSQNPRHKITKRGQNVTFRCDPISEHNRLYWYRQTLGQGPEFLTYFQNEAQLEKSRLLSDRFSAERPKGSFSTLEIQRTEQGDSAMYLCASSKQRDTGELFFGEGSRLTVL.

This chain uses TRBV5-1 with TRBJ2-5, with no clear D. Germline V gene sequence: CDR1 SGHRS, CDR2 YFSETQ. The V end lost 5 bases, the J end lost 0 bases, and 11 bases lay between the germline ends. This CDR3 contains 14 residues. The CDR3 loop is CASSPEANQETQYF. The CDR3 DNA reads TGCGCCAGCAGTCCCGAAGCGAACCAAGAGACCCAGTACTTC. Based on the CDR3 plus reference TRBV5-1 and TRBJ2-5, the full variable domain is KAGVTQTPRYLIKTRGQQVTLSCSPISGHRSVSWYQQTPGQGLQFLFEYFSETQRNKGNFPGRFSGRQFSNSRSEMNVSTLELGDSALYLCASSPEANQETQYFGPGTRLLVL.

The chain recombines TRBV28 with TRBJ2-7, with TRBD1 matching over 8 bases. The V and J ends lost 6 bases and 3 bases, in that order; junction bases with no gene match: 16. CDR3 size: 17 residues. Germline loops: CDR1 MDHEN, CDR2 SYDVKM. The CDR3 reads CASSFPTTDRGRYEQYF. CDR3 bases: TGTGCCAGCAGCTTCCCGACCACTGACAGGGGCCGCTACGAGCAGTACTTC. Using reference TRBV28 and TRBJ2-7 for the parts outside the CDR3, the full variable domain is DVKVTQSSRYLVKRTGEKVFLECVQDMDHENMFWYRQDPGLGLRLIYFSYDVKMKEKGDIPEGYSVSREKKERFSLILESASTNQTSMYLCASSFPTTDRGRYEQYFGPGTRLTVT.

V and J are TRBV19 and TRBJ2-7; D not resolved. The CDR3 runs to 16 residues. V gave up 3 bases and J gave up 1 base, with 16 bases separating them. The V gene's germline CDR1 is LNHDA and CDR2 SQIVND (reference sequence). The CDR3 is CASSIQVQVPSYEQYF. CDR3 nucleotide sequence: TGTGCCAGTAGTATTCAGGTCCAGGTTCCATCCTACGAGCAGTACTTC.

This chain connects TRBV5-4 to TRBJ2-5, with D possibly matching TRBD2 (6 bases). The CDR3 runs 13 residues. CDR1 is SGHNT and CDR2 is YYREEE in the germline V gene (reference sequence). Trimming stripped 2 bases from V and 5 bases from J, with 10 bases between. The CDR3 sequence is CASSFPGVETQYF. The CDR3 DNA reads as TGTGCCAGCAGCTTTCCGGGAGTGGAGACCCAGTACTTC.

This chain uses TRBV7-3 with TRBJ2-4; D possibly corresponds to TRBD1 (6 bases). CDR1 and CDR2 from the germline V gene are SGHTA and FQGTGA. The CDR3 contains 14 residues. V was clipped by 0 bases and J by 7 bases, with 10 bases between them. CDR3 in amino acids: CASSLTGQGNIQYF. DNA for the CDR3: TGTGCCAGCAGCTTAACTGGCCAGGGGAACATTCAGTACTTC.